The 29 T cell receptor beta chains below were found in one sample sequenced in a study of blood T cell repertoires in COVID-19. This table comes from immunoSEQ multiplex PCR, and its TCRdb copy is limited to in-frame clones, with some not included. Of 55,000 to 70,000 clones in the sample, 80% to 85% were seen once. Input material: peripheral blood. The origin of the receptors is a man at least 80 years old with acute or convalescent COVID-19.

This clone was counted a few times. The chain joins TRBV27 to TRBJ1-2; no reliable D call. Germline V gene data show CDR1 as MNHEY and CDR2 as SMNVEV (reference sequence). V lost 6 bases to trimming and J lost 8 bases, with 19 bases between them. CDR3 length equals 14 residues. CDR3 sequence (DNA): TGTGCCAGCAGCCCTTCGCTAGAGACGTGGGGCTACACCTTC. Protein product: CASSPSLETWGYTF.

This chain uses TRBV28 with TRBJ2-2; 10 bases align to TRBD2. CDR3 length equals 15 residues. Trimming removed 7 bases from V and 6 bases from J; junction bases left unmatched: 8. From germline, CDR1 is MDHEN and CDR2 SYDVKM. Written as DNA, the CDR3 is TGTGCCAGCACCGAAAGCGGGAGGGCCGCCGGGGAGCTGTTTTTT. Its protein product is CASTESGRAAGELFF.

This chain connects TRBV24-1 to TRBJ1-1; 7 positions agree with TRBD1. The CDR3 extends over 16 amino acids. V lost 10 bases, J lost 0 bases, and 13 bases stayed unmatched. Germline V gene data show CDR1 as KGHDR and CDR2 as SFDVKD. DNA of the CDR3: TGTGCCACGACCGGGACAGCACCCTTATTGAACACTGAAGCTTTCTTT. This translates into CATTGTAPLLNTEAFF.

The rearrangement links TRBV6-4 to TRBJ1-5; 8 bases map to TRBD1. The CDR3 consists of 13 residues. V lost 4 bases, J lost 7 bases, and 3 bases stayed unmatched. Germline CDR1 MRHNA, CDR2 SNTAGT. The CDR3, as DNA: TGTGCCAGCAGTGGAGACAGGGGCCAGCCCCAGCATTTT. It encodes CASSGDRGQPQHF.

The chain employs TRBV7-2 and TRBJ1-5, with D uncertain. This CDR3 contains 14 residues. The germline V and J ends were trimmed by 1 base and 5 bases, with 9 bases remaining between them. Germline CDR1 SGHTA, CDR2 FQGNSA. This CDR3 is CASSLDRSYQPQHF. In DNA, the CDR3 is TGTGCCAGCAGCTTAGACCGGAGTTATCAGCCCCAGCATTTT.

The gene calls are TRBV30 and TRBJ1-3; TRBD1 might be the D (6 bases). V lost 4 bases and J lost 0, with 7 bases in between. CDR1 GTSNPN and CDR2 SVGIG come from the germline V gene (reference sequence). The CDR3 runs to 13 residues. The CDR3 loop is CAWTGASGNTIYF. CDR3 nucleotides: TGTGCCTGGACAGGGGCCTCTGGAAACACCATATATTTT.

This clone was seen only once. The V and J genes are TRBV11-2 and TRBJ2-1; D remains unclear. CDR1 and CDR2 from the germline V gene are SGHAT and FQNNGV. The CDR3 consists of 12 residues. Trimming took off 5 bases at V and 5 bases at J, with 7 bases between the two ends. The CDR3 DNA is TGTGCCAGCAGCCAGAACGACAATGAGCAGTTCTTC. The encoded protein is CASSQNDNEQFF.

This chain uses TRBV5-8 with TRBJ2-1; 9 nucleotides agree with TRBD1. The germline gives CDR1 SGHTS, CDR2 YDEGEE. The V segment lost 4 bases and the J segment 8 bases; nucleotides outside the gene matches: 7. The CDR3 sequence is 14 residues long. As DNA, the CDR3 is TGTGCCAGCAGCCCGGGGACAGGGTTCCATGAGCAGTTCTTC. Its protein product is CASSPGTGFHEQFF.

The chain joins TRBV5-1 to TRBJ1-1; D is possibly TRBD1 (6 bases). CDR3 length: 14 residues. The V end lost 4 bases, the J end lost 7 bases, and 17 bases lay between the germline ends. Germline-derived CDR1 and CDR2 are SGHRS and YFSETQ. The DNA of the CDR3 is TGCGCCAGCAGCGGGTCACAGGGCCAGGGTGAAGCTTTCTTT. Its translation: CASSGSQGQGEAFF.

The gene calls are TRBV5-1 and TRBJ2-7, with 10 bases fitting TRBD2. There are 15 residues in the CDR3. Losses at the gene ends were 0 bases for V and 3 bases for J; bases not matched to a gene: 3. Germline CDR1 is SGHRS and CDR2 is YFSETQ. As DNA, the CDR3 is TGCGCCAGCAGCTTGGGGCCTAGCGGGAGCTACGAGCAGTACTTC. Protein sequence: CASSLGPSGSYEQYF.

The genes are TRBV28 and TRBJ2-3, with 9 bases fitting TRBD2. Germline trimming cut 6 bases from V and 6 bases from J; bases unmatched to any gene: 13. Germline CDR1 MDHEN, CDR2 SYDVKM. This CDR3 spans 16 amino acids. The CDR3 region is CASSLGLRSGGDTQYF. The CDR3 nucleotides are TGTGCCAGCAGCCTGGGTCTGAGGAGCGGGGGGGATACGCAGTATTTT.

This chain joins TRBV7-3 and TRBJ2-3; D might be TRBD1 (6 bases). The ends were cut back, 5 bases at V and 1 base at J, with 13 bases in the middle. Germline V gene lookup returns CDR1 SGHTA and CDR2 FQGTGA. This CDR3 is 15 amino acids long. CDR3 in DNA: TGTGCCAGCAGCACACAGGGATTGGGCACAGATACGCAGTATTTT. Translating gives CASSTQGLGTDTQYF. Variable domain in full (rest from reference TRBV7-3 and TRBJ2-3): GAGVSQTPSNKVTEKGKYVELRCDPISGHTALYWYRQSLGQGPEFLIYFQGTGAADDSGLPNDRFFAVRPEGSVSTLKIQRTERGDSAVYLCASSTQGLGTDTQYFGPGTRLTVL.

The chain combines TRBV7-9 with TRBJ1-1; 7 bases fit TRBD1. V was pared by 3 bases and J by 7 bases, with 11 bases of the junction left unmatched. Per germline, CDR1 SEHNR and CDR2 FQNEAQ (reference sequence). CDR3 length equals 15 residues. CDR3 sequence reads: CASSLITGVGFEAFF. CDR3 nucleotide sequence: TGTGCCAGCAGCTTGATCACAGGGGTTGGTTTTGAAGCTTTCTTT. Filled out from reference TRBV7-9 and TRBJ1-1, the complete variable domain reads DTGVSQNPRHKITKRGQNVTFRCDPISEHNRLYWYRQTLGQGPEFLTYFQNEAQLEKSRLLSDRFSAERPKGSFSTLEIQRTEQGDSAMYLCASSLITGVGFEAFFGQGTRLTVV.

J is TRBJ1-6 and V is TRBV14; a possible D gene is TRBD1 (6 bases). Deletions cut 4 bases from V and 7 bases from J, with 14 bases between. The CDR3 spans 15 residues. Germline V gene data show CDR1 as SGHDN and CDR2 as FVKESK. The CDR3 here is CASSPRGPGNSPLHF. In nucleotides, the CDR3 is TGTGCCAGCAGCCCCAGGGGTCCGGGGAATTCACCCCTCCACTTT.

The CDR3 spells CASSLNPGGTYEQYF. The CDR3 bases are TGTGCCAGCAGCTTAAATCCAGGGGGCACCTACGAGCAGTACTTC. The chain combines TRBV7-3 with TRBJ2-7; 8 positions match TRBD1. This CDR3 is built from 15 residues. V lost 1 base and J lost 2; bases outside the gene matches: 4. CDR1 and CDR2 (germline): SGHTA, FQGTGA.

V usage is TRBV12-3 or TRBV12-4 and J usage is TRBJ1-1; D is unresolved. Trimming removed 1 base from V and 8 bases from J, with 11 bases in between. The CDR3 runs to 13 residues. CDR3 in amino acids: CASSLGLVAEAFF. The DNA for the CDR3 is TGTGCCAGCAGTTTAGGATTAGTAGCCGAAGCTTTCTTT.

The V and J genes are TRBV29-1 and TRBJ1-1; weak D call: TRBD1 (5 bases). Trimming shortened V by 7 bases and J by 5 bases, and 26 bases separated the two germline ends. The CDR3 length is 16 residues. Germline assignment: CDR1 SQVTM and CDR2 ANQGSEA. CDR3 nucleotides: TGCAGCGCCGAAGGGGTGTGGGCAGGGATGCGAACTGAAGCTTTCTTT. This translates into CSAEGVWAGMRTEAFF. Using reference TRBV29-1 and TRBJ1-1 for the parts outside the CDR3, the full variable domain is SAVISQKPSRDICQRGTSLTIQCQVDSQVTMMFWYRQQPGQSLTLIATANQGSEATYESGFVIDKFPISRPNLTFSTLTVSNMSPEDSSIYLCSAEGVWAGMRTEAFFGQGTRLTVV.

This clone was detected once. The chain links TRBV10-3 to TRBJ2-7; D is possibly TRBD1 (6 bases). Germline lookup yields CDR1 ENHRY and CDR2 SYGVKD. The CDR3 contains 15 residues. The V gene lost 0 bases and the J gene lost 2 bases, with 11 bases spanning the gap. In nucleotides, the CDR3 is TGTGCCATCAGTGAGTCGAGGCAGGGGACCTACGAGCAGTACTTC. Its protein product is CAISESRQGTYEQYF.

CDR3 loop: CASSEAGQVYNEQFF. In DNA form, the CDR3 reads TGTGCCAGCAGTGAAGCAGGACAGGTCTACAATGAGCAGTTCTTC. The chain uses TRBV6-1 and TRBJ2-1; TRBD1 matches 7 bases. This CDR3 spans 15 amino acids. J gave up 3 bases and V 0 bases, and 2 bases lay outside the gene matches. The germline gives CDR1 MNHNS, CDR2 SASEGT.

The genes are TRBV2 and TRBJ2-3; a possible D gene is TRBD1 (6 bases). The germline CDR1 and CDR2 sequences are SNHLY and FYNNEI. The V end was cut by 6 bases, the J end by 0 bases, with 10 bases between. The CDR3 extends over 14 amino acids. The CDR3 sequence is CASSDRRSTDTQYF. As DNA, the CDR3 is TGTGCCAGCAGCGACAGGCGTAGCACAGATACGCAGTATTTT.

The chain joins TRBV19 to TRBJ2-7; 10 positions agree with TRBD2. Trimming at V came to 0 bases and at J to 2 bases, leaving 4 bases not matched to a gene. This CDR3 is built from 16 residues. The germline gives CDR1 LNHDA, CDR2 SQIVND (reference sequence). In DNA, the CDR3 is TGTGCCAGTAGTATAGACTCAGGACTAGCGGCCTACGAGCAGTACTTC. Translating it yields CASSIDSGLAAYEQYF. Full variable domain (remainder filled in from reference TRBV19 and TRBJ2-7): DGGITQSPKYLFRKEGQNVTLSCEQNLNHDAMYWYRQDPGQGLRLIYYSQIVNDFQKGDIAEGYSVSREKKESFPLTVTSAQKNPTAFYLCASSIDSGLAAYEQYFGPGTRLTVT.

V usage is TRBV19 and J usage is TRBJ2-2; TRBD2 agrees at 10 bases. The CDR3 totals 16 residues. With V trimmed by 5 bases and J by 6 bases, 9 bases remained unmatched. Germline CDR1 is LNHDA and CDR2 is SQIVND (reference sequence). CDR3 loop: CASSPRAGGSAGELFF. DNA for the CDR3: TGTGCCAGTAGTCCGCGAGCGGGAGGGTCGGCCGGGGAGCTGTTTTTT.

This chain joins TRBV4-2 and TRBJ2-1; D remains ambiguous. The V gene's germline CDR1 is LGHNA and CDR2 YNFKEQ. Trimming stripped 0 bases from V and 0 bases from J, with 18 bases between. The CDR3 totals 19 residues. This chain's CDR3 is CASSQDHWSLRSSYNEQFF. The DNA for the CDR3 is TGTGCCAGCAGCCAAGATCATTGGAGTTTAAGGAGCTCCTACAATGAGCAGTTCTTC.

This sequence joins TRBV11-1 and TRBJ1-1; TRBD1 matches 7 bases. This CDR3 contains 14 residues. V shed 1 base, J shed 4 bases, and the junction held 3 bases outside the gene matches. Germline V gene sequence: CDR1 SGHAT, CDR2 FQDESV (reference sequence). CDR3 protein: CASSLVPGGTEAFF. Written as DNA, the CDR3 is TGTGCCAGCAGCTTAGTTCCAGGGGGCACTGAAGCTTTCTTT.

V usage is TRBV6-6 and J usage is TRBJ2-3; 7 positions match TRBD2. Germline assignment: CDR1 MNHNY and CDR2 SVGAGI (reference sequence). The V gene end was trimmed by 6 bases and the J gene end by 1 base; junction bases not matched to a gene: 4. CDR3 length: 14 amino acids. The CDR3 region is CASRVREGTDTQYF. CDR3 sequence (DNA): TGTGCCAGCAGAGTTCGGGAGGGCACAGATACGCAGTATTTT.

The genes are TRBV6-5 and TRBJ2-3, with 10 bases lining up with TRBD1. This CDR3 is 15 amino acids long. Germline lookup yields CDR1 MNHEY and CDR2 SVGAGI. Trimming at V came to 6 bases and at J to 4 bases, leaving 7 bases not matched to a gene. The CDR3 spells CASSLGQGGPDTQYF. In nucleotides, the CDR3 is TGTGCCAGCAGCCTCGGACAGGGGGGCCCAGATACGCAGTATTTT.

The gene calls are TRBV30 and TRBJ1-2, with a weak D call TRBD1 (6 bases). Germline-derived CDR1 and CDR2 are GTSNPN and SVGIG (reference sequence). This CDR3 contains 13 residues. Trimming pared 0 bases from V and 5 bases from J, leaving 10 bases between. Written as DNA, the CDR3 is TGTGCCTGGAGTGTTGGGGGCCCTTATGGCTACACCTTC. This sequence encodes CAWSVGGPYGYTF.

This chain connects TRBV6-2 or TRBV6-3 to TRBJ2-3; 7 bases agree with TRBD1. The CDR3 loop spans 14 amino acids. The V and J ends lost 5 bases and 0 bases, in that order; junction bases with no gene match: 2. Germline CDR1 and CDR2: MNHEY and SVGEGT. In DNA, the CDR3 is TGTGCCAGCAGTAAGGACAGGAGCACAGATACGCAGTATTTT. This translates into CASSKDRSTDTQYF.

The genes are TRBV27 and TRBJ1-6; D not certain. Trimming pared 3 bases from V and 10 bases from J, leaving 13 bases between. This CDR3 contains 14 residues. The germline CDR1 and CDR2 sequences are MNHEY and SMNVEV (reference sequence). The CDR3 region has the DNA TGTGCCAGCAGTTTCGGCCGGGTATCCTCACCCCTCCACTTT. Translation gives CASSFGRVSSPLHF.